The 18 T cell receptor beta chains reported below all come from one sample, sequenced in a study of vaccination and CD4 T cells after COVID-19. Their cognate antigens are unknown. Cultured CD4+ T cell DNA underwent sequencing with the Oncomine TCR Beta short-read assay. MiXCR was run by TCRdb on the PCR reads, yielding one entry per CDR3 protein. The sample shows tens of thousands of distinct CDR3 sequences, around 42% of them seen only once. Indicated treatment: roughly 10-day PBMC culture with coronavirus spike peptide pools or control peptides (ViraFEST assay). The material was CD4+ T cells from blood, cultured in vitro, obtained before SARS-CoV-2 vaccination. These receptors all come from a human donor who received a COVID-19 vaccine.

This clonotype was counted once. The gene calls are TRBV23-1 and TRBJ2-5; TRBD1 agrees at 11 bases. TRBV23-1 is an open reading frame, and its role is uncertain. Unmatched junction bases numbered 5, after V lost 8 bases and J lost 3 bases. The CDR3 covers 14 residues. The CDR3 coding sequence is TGCGCCAGCCTCATGGGACAGGGGGAAGAGACCCAGTACTTC. Translated: CASLMGQGEETQYF.

This clonotype appeared a few times. The rearrangement uses TRBV2 and TRBJ2-2; 7 nucleotides match TRBD1. V shed 7 bases and J 6 bases; nucleotides not matched to a gene: 8. Germline V gene sequence: CDR1 SNHLY, CDR2 FYNNEI. The CDR3 length is 14 residues. The CDR3 coding sequence is TGTGCCAGCACCTTTACAGGGGTGGCCGGGGAGCTGTTTTTT. The encoded protein is CASTFTGVAGELFF.

This chain links TRBV24-1 with TRBJ2-5, with 7 bases that match TRBD1. Germline V gene sequence: CDR1 KGHDR, CDR2 SFDVKD. J was trimmed by 4 bases and V by 9 bases; bases with no gene match: 13. The CDR3 has 15 residues. CDR3 nucleotides: TGTGCCACCGCAGTGGGGTCCTCAGGGGGAGAGACCCAGTACTTC. The encoded protein is CATAVGSSGGETQYF.

In the case of this clonotype: The germline gene is not matched at one end of the junction; a read error may be the cause. V is TRBV20-1 and J is TRBJ2-3; 7 bases fit TRBD2. CDR3 size: 15 residues. Looked up from germline, CDR1 is DFQATT and CDR2 is SNEGSKA (reference sequence). The CDR3 sequence: CSARVSGPRTDTRYF. CDR3 coding DNA: TGCAGTGCTAGAGTTAGCGGGCCCCGCACAGATACGCGGTATTTT.

The V gene is TRBV6-1, the J gene TRBJ2-7; 11 nucleotides line up with TRBD1. This CDR3 spans 17 amino acids. With V trimmed by 3 bases and J by 5 bases, 12 bases remained unmatched. From germline, CDR1 is MNHNS and CDR2 SASEGT. CDR3 amino acids: CASSDLSRTGGGHEQYF. CDR3 DNA: TGTGCCAGCAGTGATTTATCCCGGACAGGGGGCGGCCACGAGCAGTACTTC.

The V call is TRBV9, the J call TRBJ2-2; 10 bases line up with TRBD2. CDR3 length equals 16 residues. The J segment lost 4 bases and the V segment lost 0 bases, leaving 3 bases of the junction unmatched. Germline CDR1 reads SGDLS; CDR2 reads YYNGEE. The CDR3 loop reads CASSVVPSGGTGELFF. In DNA form, the CDR3 reads TGTGCCAGCAGCGTAGTACCTAGCGGGGGCACCGGGGAGCTGTTTTTT.

The genes are TRBV7-6 and TRBJ2-3; D may be TRBD1 or TRBD2 (5 bases each). With 3 bases removed from V and 5 bases from J, the gap between germline ends came to 12 bases. This CDR3 contains 14 residues. Germline V gene sequence: CDR1 SGHVS, CDR2 FNYEAQ. CDR3 residues: CASSLLRGQDTQYF. CDR3 nucleotide sequence: TGTGCCAGCAGCTTGTTGAGGGGCCAAGATACGCAGTATTTT.

This chain uses TRBV10-3 with TRBJ1-2; D is undetermined. V lost 4 bases to trimming and J lost 0 bases, with 9 bases between them. Germline-derived CDR1 and CDR2 are ENHRY and SYGVKD. The CDR3 is made up of 14 amino acids. The CDR3 reads CAISVSLANYGYTF. Written as DNA, the CDR3 is TGTGCCATCAGTGTATCCTTAGCTAACTATGGCTACACCTTC.

This chain joins TRBV10-3 and TRBJ2-3; D is uncertain. The CDR3 loop spans 17 amino acids. V was trimmed by 2 bases and J by 0 bases, leaving 15 bases between them. Per germline, CDR1 ENHRY and CDR2 SYGVKD. CDR3 sequence (DNA): TGTGCCATCAGTGAGCCCCCCGGCGGAGCTAGCACAGATACGCAGTATTTT. As protein: CAISEPPGGASTDTQYF.

This clonotype was found a few times. V usage is TRBV12-3 or TRBV12-4 and J usage is TRBJ2-2; no clear D. The ends were cut back, 6 bases at V and 4 bases at J, with 15 bases in the middle. This CDR3 has 15 residues. The CDR3, as DNA: TGTGCCAGCAGGCCTGATGGGCGGATCACCGGGGAGCTGTTTTTT. It yields the protein CASRPDGRITGELFF.

The rearrangement links TRBV11-3 to TRBJ1-2; weak D call: TRBD1 (5 bases). V shed 4 bases and J shed 8 bases, with 14 bases lying between them. The CDR3 is made up of 13 amino acids. Germline loops: CDR1 SGHNT, CDR2 YENEEA. The CDR3 DNA follows: TGTGCCAGCAGCTCAAGGGACCTGGGGGGCTACACCTTC. This encodes CASSSRDLGGYTF.

The chain joins TRBV20-1 to TRBJ1-5; 9 nucleotides align to TRBD1. Germline V lookup: CDR1 DFQATT, CDR2 SNEGSKA (reference sequence). V lost 3 bases, J lost 6 bases, and 12 bases stayed unmatched. This CDR3 comprises 16 residues. The CDR3 loop is CSASSISGQGGQPQHF. The CDR3 DNA reads as TGCAGTGCTAGTAGTATTTCGGGACAGGGCGGTCAGCCCCAGCATTTT.

J is TRBJ2-5 and V is TRBV25-1; TRBD1 matches at 7 bases. Germline assignment: CDR1 MGHDK and CDR2 SYGVNS. The CDR3 has 20 amino acids. With V trimmed by 1 base and J by 2 bases, 19 bases remained unmatched. The CDR3 region is CASSELESKQTGSSQETQYF. CDR3 sequence (DNA): TGTGCCAGCAGTGAATTGGAATCCAAGCAGACAGGGTCATCACAAGAGACCCAGTACTTC.

This clonotype was counted only a few times. CDR3 coding DNA: TGCAGTGCTATCGACAGCGCAACTTCTGGAAACACCATATATTTT. Its protein product is CSAIDSATSGNTIYF. The chain is built from TRBV20-1 and TRBJ1-3; D might be TRBD1 (5 bases). Trimming took 4 bases from V and 1 from J, leaving 14 bases between them. The CDR3 consists of 15 residues. Germline V gene sequence: CDR1 DFQATT, CDR2 SNEGSKA (reference sequence).

The rearrangement joins TRBV20-1 to TRBJ2-5; TRBD1 agrees at 11 bases. The ends lost 3 bases at V and 4 bases at J; junction bases unmatched: 4. The CDR3 extends over 14 amino acids. The germline gives CDR1 DFQATT, CDR2 SNEGSKA (reference sequence). The CDR3 loop reads CSASRDRGGETQYF. The CDR3 DNA is TGCAGTGCTAGTAGGGACAGGGGGGGAGAGACCCAGTACTTC.

This rearrangement joins TRBV19 to TRBJ2-2; D possibly corresponds to TRBD1 (5 bases). Trimming pared 6 bases from V and 4 bases from J, leaving 12 bases between. CDR1 LNHDA and CDR2 SQIVND come from the germline V gene (reference sequence). The CDR3 spans 14 residues. The CDR3 sequence is CASSRQGVTGELFF. The CDR3 coding sequence is TGTGCCAGTAGCCGGCAAGGGGTCACCGGGGAGCTGTTTTTT.

The chain combines TRBV24-1 with TRBJ2-3, with a weak D call TRBD1 (6 bases). V shed 0 bases and J shed 1 base, with 7 bases lying between them. Germline V gene sequence: CDR1 KGHDR, CDR2 SFDVKD. CDR3 length equals 15 residues. The CDR3 DNA reads TGTGCCACCAGTGATTTGAACAGGGGCACAGATACGCAGTATTTT. It encodes CATSDLNRGTDTQYF.

This clonotype was seen only a few times. The rearrangement joins TRBV24-1 to TRBJ1-4; D may be TRBD1 (5 bases). Germline V CDR1 and CDR2: KGHDR, SFDVKD. The CDR3 loop spans 15 amino acids. Trimming took 4 bases from V and 0 from J, leaving 8 bases between them. CDR3 bases: TGTGCCACCAGTGACCCGGGGGCAACTAATGAAAAACTGTTTTTT. It translates to CATSDPGATNEKLFF.